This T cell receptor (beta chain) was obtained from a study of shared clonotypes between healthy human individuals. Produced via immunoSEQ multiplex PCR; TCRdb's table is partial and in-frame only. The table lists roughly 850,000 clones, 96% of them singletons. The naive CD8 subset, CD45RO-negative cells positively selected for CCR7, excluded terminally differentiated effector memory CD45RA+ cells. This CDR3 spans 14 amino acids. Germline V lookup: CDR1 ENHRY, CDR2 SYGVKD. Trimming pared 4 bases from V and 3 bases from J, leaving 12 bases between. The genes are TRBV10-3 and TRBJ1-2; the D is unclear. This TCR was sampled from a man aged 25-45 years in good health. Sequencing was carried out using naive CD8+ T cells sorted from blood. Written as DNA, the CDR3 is TGTGCCATCAGTGTAGAGGTCAACGACTATGGCTACACCTTC. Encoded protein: CAISVEVNDYGYTF.